A single sample is the source of the 9 T cell receptor beta chains below, sequenced in a study of blood T cell repertoires in COVID-19. Produced via immunoSEQ multiplex PCR; TCRdb's table is partial and in-frame only. Of a few hundred thousand clones listed, roughly 90% are singletons. The sequenced sample was PBMCs or T cells enriched from blood (not recorded which). The receptors here all came from an older woman who had recovered from COVID-19.

The gene calls are TRBV5-1 and TRBJ2-1; TRBD2 is a possible D gene (5 bases). V shed 1 base and J shed 2 bases, with 10 bases lying between them. From germline, CDR1 is SGHRS and CDR2 YFSETQ. CDR3 size: 15 residues. This CDR3 is CASSLLDSAYNEQFF. The DNA for the CDR3 is TGCGCCAGCAGCTTGCTGGATAGCGCCTACAATGAGCAGTTCTTC.

The count of this clone is one. This chain uses TRBV2 with TRBJ1-4, with D perhaps TRBD1 (6 bases). CDR1 is SNHLY, CDR2 FYNNEI, per germline. The V end was cut by 6 bases, the J end by 5 bases, with 19 bases between. CDR3 size: 16 residues. The CDR3 reads CASSTGFRTLNEKLFF. Here the CDR3 DNA reads TGTGCCAGCAGCACAGGGTTTAGGACTTTAAATGAAAAACTGTTTTTT.

The CDR3 protein is CASSLASGVHNEQFF. Here the CDR3 DNA reads TGCGCCAGCAGCTTGGCTAGCGGGGTGCACAATGAGCAGTTCTTC. The J gene is TRBJ2-1, the V gene TRBV5-1, with TRBD2 identical over 9 bases. V was clipped by 0 bases and J by 5 bases; unmatched bases: 3. Germline loops: CDR1 SGHRS, CDR2 YFSETQ. The CDR3 sequence is 15 residues long.

This sequence joins TRBV28 and TRBJ2-7; D perhaps matches TRBD1 (7 bases). Germline CDR1 reads MDHEN; CDR2 reads SYDVKM. The CDR3 has 14 residues. The germline V and J ends were trimmed by 3 bases and 3 bases, with 12 bases remaining between them. The CDR3 sequence is CASSLQGGYYEQYF. The CDR3 DNA reads as TGTGCCAGCAGTTTGCAGGGGGGCTACTACGAGCAGTACTTC.

The chain links TRBV29-1 to TRBJ2-4; 9 bases line up with TRBD1. The J segment lost 7 bases and the V segment lost 3 bases, leaving 10 bases of the junction unmatched. Germline CDR1 reads SQVTM; CDR2 reads ANQGSEA. The CDR3 covers 15 residues. Here the CDR3 DNA reads TGCAGCGTTGAGAATGAGGGACAGGGTCTGAACATTCAGTACTTC. This codes for CSVENEGQGLNIQYF.

The chain couples TRBV5-1 to TRBJ1-2, with 9 bases aligning to TRBD1. Losses at the gene ends were 3 bases for V and 8 bases for J; bases not matched to a gene: 8. The CDR3 has 14 residues. Germline loops: CDR1 SGHRS, CDR2 YFSETQ. The CDR3 protein is CASSSGTGNGGYTF. The CDR3 nucleotides are TGCGCCAGCAGCTCCGGGACAGGGAACGGCGGCTACACCTTC.

This chain joins TRBV28 and TRBJ2-3; 7 positions match TRBD1. Germline V CDR1 and CDR2: MDHEN, SYDVKM. J lost 2 bases, V lost 7 bases, and 9 bases had no gene match. The CDR3 sequence is 15 residues long. The DNA for the CDR3 is TGTGCCAGCACCTCAGCCGGGACAGACACAGATACGCAGTATTTT. As protein: CASTSAGTDTDTQYF.

The gene calls are TRBV27 and TRBJ1-2, with a weak D call TRBD1 (5 bases). Trimming took off 4 bases at V and 2 bases at J, with 14 bases between the two ends. The CDR3 has 15 residues. Per the germline V gene, CDR1 is MNHEY and CDR2 is SMNVEV (reference sequence). CDR3 DNA: TGTGCCAGCAGTTCAAGGGGTAGAGGAAACTATGGCTACACCTTC. Encoded protein: CASSSRGRGNYGYTF.

V and J are TRBV19 and TRBJ1-5; 7 nucleotides align to TRBD1. This CDR3 is built from 16 residues. Germline CDR1 and CDR2: LNHDA and SQIVND (reference sequence). The V gene end was trimmed by 3 bases and the J gene end by 1 base; junction bases not matched to a gene: 6. CDR3 in amino acids: CASSIRGEGSNQPQHF. CDR3 bases: TGTGCCAGTAGTATCAGGGGGGAAGGGAGCAATCAGCCCCAGCATTTT.